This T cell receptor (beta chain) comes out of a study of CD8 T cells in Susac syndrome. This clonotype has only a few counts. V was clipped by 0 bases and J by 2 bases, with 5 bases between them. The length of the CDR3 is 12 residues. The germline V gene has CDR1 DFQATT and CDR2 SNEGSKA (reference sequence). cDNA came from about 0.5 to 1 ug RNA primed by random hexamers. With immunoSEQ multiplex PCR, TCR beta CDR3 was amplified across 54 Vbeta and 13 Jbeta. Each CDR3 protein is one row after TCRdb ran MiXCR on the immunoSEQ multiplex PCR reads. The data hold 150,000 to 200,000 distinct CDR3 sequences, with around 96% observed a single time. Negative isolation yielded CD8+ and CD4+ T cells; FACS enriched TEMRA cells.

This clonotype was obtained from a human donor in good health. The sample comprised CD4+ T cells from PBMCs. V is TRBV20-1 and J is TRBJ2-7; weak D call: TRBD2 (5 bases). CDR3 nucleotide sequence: TGCAGTGCTAGAGAGGGAGCCTACGAGCAGTACTTC. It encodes CSAREGAYEQYF.